This T cell receptor (beta chain) was captured in a study of long-term antiretroviral therapy in people with HIV. This clone was detected once. The antigen remains unidentified. The study's findings and limits: HIV repertoire CDR3 lengths ranged less widely than those of controls.

The V end was cut by 5 bases, the J end by 0 bases, with 23 bases between. This CDR3 region has 18 residues. Germline-derived CDR1 and CDR2 are LNHDA and SQIVND (reference sequence). The authors ran the immunoSEQ assay, v3.0, at survey level. TCRdb keeps only in-frame clones here, not all; method: immunoSEQ multiplex PCR. The sample records over 15,000 clones, more than 70% being singletons. The chain combines TRBV19 with TRBJ2-7, with D possibly TRBD1 on 6 matching bases. The TCR was taken from a man younger than 35 with HIV. Source: unsorted PBMCs, taken 0.1 years before starting antiretroviral therapy. The CDR3 DNA follows: TGTGCCAGTAGTGTGGCCCTATCCCGGGACACCTACTCCTACGAGCAGTACTTC. Translation gives CASSVALSRDTYSYEQYF.